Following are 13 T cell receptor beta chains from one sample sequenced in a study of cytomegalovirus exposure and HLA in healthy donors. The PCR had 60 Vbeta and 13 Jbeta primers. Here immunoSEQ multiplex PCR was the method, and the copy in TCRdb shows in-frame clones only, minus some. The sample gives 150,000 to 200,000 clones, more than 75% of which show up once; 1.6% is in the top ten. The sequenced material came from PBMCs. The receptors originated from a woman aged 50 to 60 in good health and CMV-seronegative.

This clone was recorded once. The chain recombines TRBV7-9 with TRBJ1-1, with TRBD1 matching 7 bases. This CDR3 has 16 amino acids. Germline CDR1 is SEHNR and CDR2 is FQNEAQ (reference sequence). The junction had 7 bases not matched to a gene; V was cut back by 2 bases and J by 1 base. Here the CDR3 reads CASSLLGGARNTEAFF. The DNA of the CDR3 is TGTGCCAGCAGCTTATTAGGGGGCGCGAGGAACACTGAAGCTTTCTTT.

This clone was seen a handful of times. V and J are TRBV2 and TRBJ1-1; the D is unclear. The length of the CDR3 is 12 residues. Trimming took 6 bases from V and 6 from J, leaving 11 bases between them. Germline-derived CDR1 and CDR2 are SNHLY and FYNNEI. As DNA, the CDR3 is TGTGCCAGCAGGAAAACAGCGGCTGAAGCTTTCTTT. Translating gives CASRKTAAEAFF.

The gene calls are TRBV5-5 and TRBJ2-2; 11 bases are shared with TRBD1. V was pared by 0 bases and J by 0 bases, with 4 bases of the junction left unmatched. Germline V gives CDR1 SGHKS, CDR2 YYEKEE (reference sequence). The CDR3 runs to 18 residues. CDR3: CASSLVGTGGSNTGELFF. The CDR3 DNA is TGTGCCAGCAGCTTGGTAGGGACAGGGGGTTCGAACACCGGGGAGCTGTTTTTT.

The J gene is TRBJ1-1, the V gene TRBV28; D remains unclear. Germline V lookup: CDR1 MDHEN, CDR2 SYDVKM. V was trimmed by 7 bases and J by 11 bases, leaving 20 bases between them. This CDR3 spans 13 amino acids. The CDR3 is CASTGTTSSDAFF. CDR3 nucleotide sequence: TGTGCCAGCACGGGAACTACCTCAAGTGACGCTTTCTTT.

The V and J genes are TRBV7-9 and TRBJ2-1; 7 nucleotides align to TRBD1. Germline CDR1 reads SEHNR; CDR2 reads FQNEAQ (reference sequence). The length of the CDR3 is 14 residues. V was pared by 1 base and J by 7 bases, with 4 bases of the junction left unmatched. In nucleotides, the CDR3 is TGTGCCAGCAGCTTAGAGGGGGCTGAGAATGAGCAGTTCTTC. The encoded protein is CASSLEGAENEQFF.

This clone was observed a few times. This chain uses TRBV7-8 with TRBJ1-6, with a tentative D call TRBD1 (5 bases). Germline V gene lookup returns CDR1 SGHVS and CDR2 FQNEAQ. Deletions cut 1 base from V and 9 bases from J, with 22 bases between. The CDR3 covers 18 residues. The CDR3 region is CASSLGRRVGFGRSPLHF. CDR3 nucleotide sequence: TGTGCCAGCAGCTTAGGTCGCAGGGTAGGATTTGGCCGTTCACCCCTCCACTTT. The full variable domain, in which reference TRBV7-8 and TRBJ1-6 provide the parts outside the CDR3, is GAGVSQSPRYKVAKRGQDVALRCDPISGHVSLFWYQQALGQGPEFLTYFQNEAQLDKSGLPSDRFFAERPEGSVSTLKIQRTQQEDSAVYLCASSLGRRVGFGRSPLHFGNGTRLTVT.

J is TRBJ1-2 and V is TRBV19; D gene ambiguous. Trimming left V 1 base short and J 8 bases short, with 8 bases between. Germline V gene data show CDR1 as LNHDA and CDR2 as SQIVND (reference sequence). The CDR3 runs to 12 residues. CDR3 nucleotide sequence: TGTGCCAGTAGTATAGGAGGGTTGGGCTACACCTTC. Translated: CASSIGGLGYTF.

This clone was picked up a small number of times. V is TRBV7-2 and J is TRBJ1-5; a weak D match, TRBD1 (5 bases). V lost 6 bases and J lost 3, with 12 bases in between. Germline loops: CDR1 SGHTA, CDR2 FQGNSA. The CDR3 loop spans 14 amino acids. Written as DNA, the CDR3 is TGTGCCAGCAGTTCTAGACAGCTCAATCAGCCCCAGCATTTT. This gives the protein CASSSRQLNQPQHF.

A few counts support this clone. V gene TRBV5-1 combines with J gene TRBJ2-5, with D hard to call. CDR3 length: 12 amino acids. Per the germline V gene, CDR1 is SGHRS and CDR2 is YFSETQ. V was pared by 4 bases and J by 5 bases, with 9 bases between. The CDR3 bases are TGCGCCAGCAGCCCCCCCGGGGAGACCCAGTACTTC. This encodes CASSPPGETQYF.

The CDR3 here is CASSLWGDRVYYGYTF. In DNA form, the CDR3 reads TGTGCCAGCAGTTTATGGGGGGACAGGGTTTACTATGGCTACACCTTC. J is TRBJ1-2 and V is TRBV28; the match to TRBD1 covers 9 bases. CDR1 and CDR2 from the germline V gene are MDHEN and SYDVKM. With V trimmed by 0 bases and J by 3 bases, 5 bases remained unmatched. There are 16 residues in the CDR3.

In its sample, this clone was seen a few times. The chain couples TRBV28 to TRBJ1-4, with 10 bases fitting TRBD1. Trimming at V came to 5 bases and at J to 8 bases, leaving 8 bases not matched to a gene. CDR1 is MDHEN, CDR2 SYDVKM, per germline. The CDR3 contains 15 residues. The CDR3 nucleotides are TGTGCCAGCAGTCCCCGGACAGGGGGAACCGAAAAACTGTTTTTT. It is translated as CASSPRTGGTEKLFF.

The CDR3 sequence is CASSGGTVGYTF. CDR3 DNA sequence: TGTGCCAGCAGCGGCGGGACAGTCGGCTACACCTTC. This chain uses TRBV9 with TRBJ1-2, with TRBD1 matching over 7 bases. The trim removed 3 bases at V and 8 bases at J, leaving 4 bases unmatched. The CDR3 extends over 12 amino acids. Germline CDR1 reads SGDLS; CDR2 reads YYNGEE.

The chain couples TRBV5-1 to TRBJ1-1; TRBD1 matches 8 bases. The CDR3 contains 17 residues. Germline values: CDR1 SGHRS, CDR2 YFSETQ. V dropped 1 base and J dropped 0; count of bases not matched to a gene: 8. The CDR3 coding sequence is TGCGCCAGCAGCTTGCGGACAGGGTCAGAATTGAACACTGAAGCTTTCTTT. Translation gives CASSLRTGSELNTEAFF.